The clone carrying this T cell receptor beta chain was picked up one time. The antigen remains unidentified. These data come from a study of T cell responses to AZD1222 COVID-19 vaccine. Whole-study findings and limits: Baseline serology detected seropositivity in only six AZD1222 recipients.

The CDR3 runs to 17 residues. The V segment lost 0 bases and the J segment 3 bases; nucleotides outside the gene matches: 7. CDR1 LGHNA and CDR2 YSLEER come from the germline V gene. Generated by immunoSEQ multiplex PCR, the TCRdb table keeps only in-frame clones and is missing some. The sample includes 180,000 or so clones, around nine tenths of them seen just once. This rearrangement joins TRBV4-3 to TRBJ2-1; 8 nucleotides line up with TRBD2. Sequenced here: peripheral blood, sampled 28 days after the second AZD1222 dose. The source is an adult who received the AZD1222 COVID-19 vaccine. CDR3 sequence reads: CASSQEPPSGYYNEQFF. DNA for the CDR3: TGCGCCAGCAGCCAAGAACCCCCTAGCGGGTACTACAATGAGCAGTTCTTC.